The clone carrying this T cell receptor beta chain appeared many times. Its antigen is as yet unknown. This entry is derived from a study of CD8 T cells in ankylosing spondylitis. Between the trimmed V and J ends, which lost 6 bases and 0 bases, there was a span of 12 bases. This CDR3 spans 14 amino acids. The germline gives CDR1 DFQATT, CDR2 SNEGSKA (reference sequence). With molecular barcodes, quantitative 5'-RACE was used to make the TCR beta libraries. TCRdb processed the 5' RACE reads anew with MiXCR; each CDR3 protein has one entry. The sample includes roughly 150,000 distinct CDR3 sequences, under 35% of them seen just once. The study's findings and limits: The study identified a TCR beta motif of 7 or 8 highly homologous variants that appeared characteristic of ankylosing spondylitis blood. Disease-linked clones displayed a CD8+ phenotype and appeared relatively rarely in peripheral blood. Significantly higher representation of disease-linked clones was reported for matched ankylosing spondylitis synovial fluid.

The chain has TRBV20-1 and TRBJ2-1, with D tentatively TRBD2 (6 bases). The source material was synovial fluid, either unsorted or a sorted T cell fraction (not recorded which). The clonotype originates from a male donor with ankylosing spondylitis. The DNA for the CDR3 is TGCAGTGCGCACGTGCGGGGCTCCTACAATGAGCAGTTCTTC. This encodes CSAHVRGSYNEQFF.